This T cell receptor (beta chain) derives from a study of T cells in Graves' hyperthyroidism and ophthalmopathy (dated by TCRdb to the late 2010s). General notes on the study: Peripheral blood samples were taken at the time of initial diagnosis, prior to any treatment. TCR Vbeta CDR3 sequencing of 130 to 150 peripheral blood samples (over 40 ophthalmopathy, about 80 hyperthyroidism and around 17 progressor patients) is reported in the paper. After blood sampling, hyperthyroidism patients were treated with methimazole at a starting dose of 30 mg daily, and ophthalmopathy patients were treated with high-dose intravenous methylprednisolone. In several Graves' hyperthyroidism patients, the study also compared T-cell repertoires from thyroid tissue with T-cell repertoires from blood. For training and testing, the 100 or so patients in the discovery cohort were randomly divided in a 7:3 ratio. To identify TCR V-J signatures that set the groups apart, the researchers used a discovery cohort of 100 or so patients, made up of about 44 with Graves' ophthalmopathy and 57 with stable Graves' hyperthyroidism. Prospective prediction of ophthalmopathy was tested in an independent validation cohort consisting of 18 to 20 hyperthyroidism patients and 15 to 17 patients who later progressed to ophthalmopathy.

The TCR beta CDR3 regions were amplified from RNA transcripts. For the first round of RT-PCR on the TCR CDR3, the HTBI primer set was used together with the Qiagen OneStep RT-PCR kit. Libraries were constructed in a second round of multiplex PCR, after which size selection and purification were carried out. The libraries were sequenced on an Illumina HiSeq2000 using paired-end 100 bp reads. Regarding the original processing steps: SOAPnuke was used to process the raw data, throwing out any read that contained adapters or uncalled bases, had a mean Phred below 15, or lacked an exact constant-primer or identifier match. High-quality paired reads were merged with COPE v1.2.5, and unique nucleotide sequences were defined as clonotypes. Clonotypes were aligned to IMGT TRBV, TRBD and TRBJ reference segments using MiTCR v1.1. The analysis included only V-J combinations with a frequency above 0.0001, which together covered approximately 99% of the repertoires. The TCS score was defined as F50 (clonal expansion) divided by E x V (chaos), with BLOSUM62-based TCRdist calculated between CDR3 peptides within each V-J. Welch's t-statistics and random forest reduced 514 V-J features to 10 to 15, which were used in a naive Bayes classifier (R e1071). TCRdb ran its own pipeline on the public reads, namely fastp trimming at Q25 and MiXCR clone calling, and kept in-frame beta chains. Each entry merges the rows of one CDR3 protein and shows their most common DNA and genes. The V and J calls here are based on TCRdb, not the publication. Across this sample there are nearly 600,000 distinct CDR3 sequences, with about 15% seen only once. The ten largest clones add up to 5.8% of the sample.

Measured from the cysteine to the phenylalanine, the CDR3 is 15 residues long. CDR3 DNA only is kept here, 45 bases in frame from base 1. Trimming at the junction amounts to 4 bases on V and 6 bases on J, and the germline ends lie 18 bases apart. The germline V gene yields SGHTA for CDR1 and FQGNSA for CDR2. Hyperthyroidism patients were newly diagnosed, had a disease duration of under 2 months, and were aged 18 to 65 years. Exclusion was applied to patients with uncontrolled infections, other autoimmune diseases, pregnancy or lactation. Diagnoses relied on clinical symptoms, serum thyroxine and TRAb, thyroid ultrasound and orbital computed tomography. For progressor patients, blood was drawn at the first diagnosis of hyperthyroidism, before any ophthalmopathy symptoms had appeared. Ficoll-Paque density gradient centrifugation was used to isolate PBMCs from approximately 10 ml of fresh peripheral blood. Progressor patients were defined as those initially diagnosed with Graves' hyperthyroidism in whom ophthalmopathy developed during follow-up. Total RNA was extracted using Trizol reagent, and RNA quality was assessed on an Agilent 2100 Bioanalyzer.

Results and caveats for the whole study, not just this receptor: Most expanded thyroid clonotypes (frequency above 0.001) were also found in blood, which suggests that blood repertoires may mirror thyroid immune responses. No statistical method was used to set the sample size in advance, and investigators knew the group allocation. In validation, progression to ophthalmopathy was predicted by the model with 70.59% sensitivity and 72% to 85% specificity, a median of roughly 6.4 months before onset. In cross-validation, a model built on a 13 V-J signature told ophthalmopathy apart from stable hyperthyroidism with 85% to 90% sensitivity and about 81% specificity, and in testing the same model reached 80%/75%.

This clonotype occurred many times. Its recognized antigen is unknown. Per-base qualities were not stored, and no clone one base away is much larger. This TCR came from a woman aged 25-40 years with Graves' hyperthyroidism that later progressed to Graves' ophthalmopathy. Specimen: blood. Here the chain combines TRBV7-2 and TRBJ1-2, with the D gene too uncertain to name. The DNA sequence is as follows: TGTGCCAGCAGCTGGTCCGGGGTAGGGCAAAATGGCTACACCTTC. This sequence encodes CASSWSGVGQNGYTF.